The next 13 T cell receptor beta chains were all read from a single sample in a study of T cell repertoires in cytomegalovirus infection. For these TCRs, the target antigens are not known. TCRdb fed the reads into MiXCR, producing one record per CDR3 protein. In the table there are approximately 770,000 distinct CDR3 sequences, around 29% of which are singletons. Here the sequenced sample was cultured CD8+ T cells from PBMCs, taken from culture after CMV antigen stimulation. These receptors came from a human donor in good health (CMV status not recorded). Some clones in this sample may be carry-over from other donors' samples.

The V call is TRBV19, the J call TRBJ1-1; D uncertain. In germline, CDR1 is LNHDA, CDR2 SQIVND (reference sequence). The germline V and J ends were trimmed by 9 bases and 8 bases, with 19 bases remaining between them. CDR3 size: 13 residues. For the CDR3, the DNA is TGTGCCAGCCTACAGATGGGATGGGCCGAAGCTTTCTTT. Translated: CASLQMGWAEAFF.

This clonotype was observed a few times. The V gene is TRBV5-5, the J gene TRBJ2-2; D gene ambiguous. CDR3 length: 15 amino acids. Deletions cut 0 bases from V and 4 bases from J, with 10 bases between. Germline V gene sequence: CDR1 SGHKS, CDR2 YYEKEE (reference sequence). The CDR3, as DNA: TGTGCCAGCAGCTTGGAAAGGGATATCACCGGGGAGCTGTTTTTT. Translating it yields CASSLERDITGELFF.

This clonotype has a count of ten or more. The rearrangement links TRBV7-6 to TRBJ2-1; 12 bases line up with TRBD2. The CDR3 has 16 amino acids. Germline CDR1 SGHVS, CDR2 FNYEAQ. Unmatched junction bases numbered 1, after V lost 2 bases and J lost 2 bases. Written as DNA, the CDR3 is TGTGCCAGCAGCTTACTAGCGGGGGGGACCTACAATGAGCAGTTCTTC. Translating it yields CASSLLAGGTYNEQFF.

This clonotype was seen repeatedly, ten times or more. The chain uses TRBV7-2 and TRBJ2-3; 9 nucleotides agree with TRBD2. Looked up from germline, CDR1 is SGHTA and CDR2 is FQGNSA. V lost 1 base, J lost 3 bases, and 5 bases stayed unmatched. The CDR3 totals 16 residues. The CDR3 protein is CASSLEGGGATDTQYF. CDR3 nucleotide sequence: TGTGCCAGCAGCTTAGAGGGCGGGGGGGCTACAGATACGCAGTATTTT.

The chain carries TRBV6-8 and TRBJ1-5; D remains unclear. The V gene lost 7 bases and the J gene lost 9 bases, with 16 bases spanning the gap. Looked up from germline, CDR1 is MNHGY and CDR2 is SAAAGT. The CDR3 contains 13 residues. DNA for the CDR3: TGTGCCAGCACCCACAAGGCAGGAGGGCCCCAGCATTTT. Translating it yields CASTHKAGGPQHF.

This chain's CDR3 is CAINSGVYNEQFF. The CDR3 DNA is TGTGCCATCAACAGCGGGGTGTACAATGAGCAGTTCTTC. The genes are TRBV10-3 and TRBJ2-1; 7 bases align to TRBD2. The CDR3 has 13 amino acids. J lost 4 bases, V lost 7 bases, and 4 bases had no gene match. From germline, CDR1 is ENHRY and CDR2 SYGVKD.

The chain combines TRBV2 with TRBJ2-5; D unclear. There are 13 residues in the CDR3. Germline CDR1 is SNHLY and CDR2 is FYNNEI. V lost 4 bases, J lost 4 bases, and 10 bases lay in between. CDR3 DNA: TGTGCCAGCAGTGGGGATAAGGTAGAGACCCAGTACTTC. Translating it yields CASSGDKVETQYF.

This chain joins TRBV9 and TRBJ1-1, with TRBD1 matching over 10 bases. Trimming took 0 bases from V and 6 from J; bases not matched to a gene: 8. The CDR3 sequence is 16 residues long. Germline V gene lookup returns CDR1 SGDLS and CDR2 YYNGEE. CDR3 nucleotide sequence: TGTGCCAGCAGCGTAGAAGACAGGGGGCCGCTAGCTGAAGCTTTCTTT. It yields the protein CASSVEDRGPLAEAFF.

The chain carries TRBV19 and TRBJ2-7; perhaps TRBD2 as D (5 bases). This CDR3 region has 15 residues. Germline loops: CDR1 LNHDA, CDR2 SQIVND (reference sequence). V was pared by 5 bases and J by 6 bases, with 20 bases between. CDR3 coding DNA: TGTGCCAGTAGTTCCGCCGGGGATTCAACGGGCGAGCAGTACTTC. This codes for CASSSAGDSTGEQYF.

The gene calls are TRBV27 and TRBJ1-2; the D is unclear. The CDR3 consists of 14 residues. Germline lookup yields CDR1 MNHEY and CDR2 SMNVEV (reference sequence). V was cut by 5 bases and J by 2 bases, with 12 bases left in between. The chain's CDR3 is CASSPYKGNYGYTF. The CDR3 DNA is TGTGCCAGCAGTCCTTATAAGGGAAACTATGGCTACACCTTC.

The rearrangement links TRBV15 to TRBJ1-2; D is uncertain. The CDR3 runs to 14 residues. V lost 8 bases to trimming and J lost 4 bases, with 17 bases between them. The V gene's germline CDR1 is LNHNV and CDR2 YYDKDF (reference sequence). The CDR3 region is CATLRSDGVYGYTF. Written as DNA, the CDR3 is TGTGCCACCCTCCGCAGCGATGGAGTCTATGGCTACACCTTC. Variable domain in full (rest from reference TRBV15 and TRBJ1-2): DAMVIQNPRYQVTQFGKPVTLSCSQTLNHNVMYWYQQKSSQAPKLLFHYYDKDFNNEADTPDNFQSRRPNTSFCFLDIRSPGLGDTAMYLCATLRSDGVYGYTFGSGTRLTVV.

The chain employs TRBV4-1 and TRBJ2-1; D possibly corresponds to TRBD2 (7 bases). Trimming removed 0 bases at V and 4 bases at J, with 28 bases between. The length of the CDR3 is 21 residues. Germline CDR1 MGHRA, CDR2 YSYEKL. Here the CDR3 DNA reads TGCGCCAGCAGCCAAGATCGGGGGACGAAGACGGGGGGCTCTTTTTACAATGAGCAGTTCTTC. Translated: CASSQDRGTKTGGSFYNEQFF.

This clonotype was counted once. CDR3: CASSQEDGERGYTF. The CDR3 nucleotides are TGTGCCAGCAGCCAAGAAGATGGGGAGAGGGGCTACACCTTC. This chain connects TRBV14 to TRBJ1-2; D gene ambiguous. The V and J ends lost 0 bases and 8 bases respectively, with 13 bases between them. CDR1 and CDR2 (germline): SGHDN, FVKESK. The length of the CDR3 is 14 residues. The entire variable domain, with the rest obtained from reference TRBV14 and TRBJ1-2, is as follows: EAGVTQFPSHSVIEKGQTVTLRCDPISGHDNLYWYRRVMGKEIKFLLHFVKESKQDESGMPNNRFLAERTGGTYSTLKVQPAELEDSGVYFCASSQEDGERGYTFGSGTRLTVV.